This T cell receptor beta chain derives from a study of glioma-infiltrating T cells. Germline lookup yields CDR1 SGDLS and CDR2 YYNGEE. This CDR3 comprises 15 residues. V lost 0 bases to trimming and J lost 3 bases, with 10 bases between them. The iRepertoire nested amplicon-rescue multiplex PCR amplified TCR alpha and beta CDR3s from RNA. One entry per CDR3 protein, called by TCRdb with MiXCR from the multiplex PCR reads. This sample yields more than 300,000 distinct CDR3 sequences, of which less than 50% are seen a single time; more than 10% belongs to the top ten. On this clonotype itself: The antigen is undetermined.

Findings and caveats of the study: Non-neoplastic patients had below-expected tissue-blood divergence, while all gliomas exceeded expectation.

The sample was glioma tissue, nonneoplastic brain tissue, or PBMCs (not recorded which). This chain joins TRBV9 and TRBJ2-1; D is unclear. This sequence was found in a human donor with low-grade glioma or glioblastoma, undergoing nonglioma brain surgery, or in good health (not recorded which). In DNA, the CDR3 is TGTGCCAGCAGCGTAGAGGATCTTAACTACAATGAGCAGTTCTTC. Protein product: CASSVEDLNYNEQFF. Complete variable domain (other parts from reference TRBV9 and TRBJ2-1): DSGVTQTPKHLITATGQRVTLRCSPRSGDLSVYWYQQSLDQGLQFLIQYYNGEERAKGNILERFSAQQFPDLHSELNLSSLELGDSALYFCASSVEDLNYNEQFFGPGTRLTVL.